These 20 T cell receptor beta chains were all obtained from the same sample, sequenced in a study of CD8+ T cells in alopecia areata. Following extraction, RNA underwent reverse transcription to cDNA, which served as the sequencing template. Method: immunoSEQ multiplex PCR; TCRdb's copy keeps in-frame clones and lacks some. The data hold approximately 54,000 clones, with over 95% observed a single time. The sample consisted of CD8+ T cells sorted from blood, taken at week 0. Source of these receptors: a human donor with alopecia areata.

A note on this clone: A junction boundary mismatches the germline segment, possibly from a read error. The chain is built from TRBV13 and TRBJ2-4; D not certain. Germline CDR1 and CDR2: PRHDT and FYEKMQ (reference sequence). This CDR3 contains 12 residues. The CDR3 DNA reads TGTGCCAGCAGTTCACTGGAAGGCGACCTGAACTTC. Translated, it gives CASSSLEGDLNF.

This clone was observed once. The CDR3 nucleotides read TGCGCCAGCAGGGGACTAGCGGGGGAAGAGACCCAGTACTTC. Protein product: CASRGLAGEETQYF. The chain is built from TRBV10-2 and TRBJ2-5; TRBD2 matches at 14 bases. Germline CDR1 WSHSY, CDR2 SAAADI. The CDR3 has 14 residues. V shed 6 bases, J shed 3 bases, and the junction held 0 bases outside the gene matches.

The chain combines TRBV2 with TRBJ2-1, with TRBD2 matching over 9 bases. After removal of 6 bases from V and 5 bases from J, the junction contained 8 bases not matched to a gene. Germline lookup yields CDR1 SNHLY and CDR2 FYNNEI. The CDR3 covers 15 residues. CDR3 region: CASRERGDPDNEQFF. Here the CDR3 DNA reads TGTGCCAGCAGGGAGCGGGGGGACCCTGACAATGAGCAGTTCTTC.

V and J are TRBV6-5 and TRBJ2-7; no definite D call. The germline gives CDR1 MNHEY, CDR2 SVGAGI. Trimming left V 5 bases short and J 2 bases short, with 10 bases between. The CDR3 covers 13 residues. CDR3 residues: CASSLGRTYEQYF. CDR3 nucleotide sequence: TGTGCCAGCAGTCTAGGACGGACCTACGAGCAGTACTTC.

This chain connects TRBV7-2 to TRBJ2-3, with TRBD2 matching over 10 bases. The CDR3 totals 17 residues. Losses at the gene ends were 1 base for V and 7 bases for J; bases not matched to a gene: 11. Germline V gene data show CDR1 as SGHTA and CDR2 as FQGNSA. The CDR3 region has the DNA TGTGCCAGCAGCTTAGAGAGTAGCGGGGGGACGAGGAATACGCAGTATTTT. Translated: CASSLESSGGTRNTQYF.

This clone was counted once. V gene TRBV7-6 combines with J gene TRBJ2-1; D is perhaps TRBD1 or TRBD2 (5 bases each). The CDR3 extends over 16 amino acids. Looked up from germline, CDR1 is SGHVS and CDR2 is FNYEAQ. V gave up 1 base and J gave up 10 bases, with 20 bases separating them. The CDR3 loop is CASSLEPGPSVGEQFF. The CDR3 coding sequence is TGTGCCAGCAGCTTAGAACCGGGGCCCTCGGTAGGCGAGCAGTTCTTC.

The rearrangement links TRBV9 to TRBJ1-6; unclear D gene. This CDR3 has 12 amino acids. The ends were cut back, 1 base at V and 14 bases at J, with 10 bases in the middle. Looked up from germline, CDR1 is SGDLS and CDR2 is YYNGEE. In DNA form, the CDR3 reads TGTGCCAGCAGCGTACTTTCGGGGACCCTCCACTTT. It codes for CASSVLSGTLHF. Supplemented by reference TRBV9 and TRBJ1-6, the full variable domain reads DSGVTQTPKHLITATGQRVTLRCSPRSGDLSVYWYQQSLDQGLQFLIQYYNGEERAKGNILERFSAQQFPDLHSELNLSSLELGDSALYFCASSVLSGTLHFGNGTRLTVT.

CDR3 coding DNA: TGTGCCAGCAGCTTGGTAGGGTCCAGGTTCACTGAAGCTTTCTTT. This translates into CASSLVGSRFTEAFF. This chain links TRBV5-4 with TRBJ1-1, with D uncertain. Germline V lookup: CDR1 SGHNT, CDR2 YYREEE (reference sequence). The CDR3 contains 15 residues. The ends were cut back, 0 bases at V and 4 bases at J, with 13 bases in the middle. Combining the CDR3 with reference TRBV5-4 and TRBJ1-1 gives the whole variable domain ETGVTQSPTHLIKTRGQQVTLRCSSQSGHNTVSWYQQALGQGPQFIFQYYREEENGRGNFPPRFSGLQFPNYSSELNVNALELDDSALYLCASSLVGSRFTEAFFGQGTRLTVV.

The chain couples TRBV4-3 to TRBJ2-7, with D perhaps matching TRBD1 (6 bases). Germline V CDR1 and CDR2: LGHNA, YSLEER. The CDR3 length is 15 residues. V was shortened by 3 bases and J by 4 bases, with 16 bases between the two germline ends. CDR3 coding DNA: TGCGCCAGCAGCCACGCGATGGGGGCGGGTTACGAGCAGTACTTC. Translating it yields CASSHAMGAGYEQYF.

This clone occurred once. The gene calls are TRBV30 and TRBJ2-1, with unresolved D. The ends were cut back, 1 base at V and 3 bases at J, with 4 bases in the middle. Germline V CDR1 and CDR2: GTSNPN, SVGIG (reference sequence). The CDR3 sequence is 12 residues long. The DNA of the CDR3 is TGTGCCTGGAGTGGTAACTACAATGAGCAGTTCTTC. Translation: CAWSGNYNEQFF.

The chain couples TRBV5-1 to TRBJ2-3, with D hard to call. V was cut by 4 bases and J by 2 bases, with 2 bases left in between. The CDR3 covers 11 residues. Per the germline V gene, CDR1 is SGHRS and CDR2 is YFSETQ. CDR3 in DNA: TGCGCCAGCAGCGACACAGATACGCAGTATTTT. It translates to CASSDTDTQYF.

This chain links TRBV29-1 with TRBJ2-7; maybe TRBD1 (6 bases). The CDR3 loop spans 13 amino acids. CDR1 is SQVTM and CDR2 is ANQGSEA in the germline V gene. Trimming removed 5 bases from V and 0 bases from J, with 11 bases in between. The CDR3 region has the DNA TGCAGCGTTCAGGACAGTGGCTCCTACGAGCAGTACTTC. It translates to CSVQDSGSYEQYF.

The chain couples TRBV5-4 to TRBJ2-1, with D possibly TRBD2 on 5 matching bases. The CDR3 length is 13 residues. V was pared by 0 bases and J by 7 bases, with 8 bases between. Germline V lookup: CDR1 SGHNT, CDR2 YYREEE (reference sequence). CDR3 protein: CASSLVTTNEQFF. The CDR3, as DNA: TGTGCCAGCAGCTTGGTGACTACTAATGAGCAGTTCTTC.

This clone was recorded only once. This chain uses TRBV11-2 with TRBJ2-3; D uncertain. The ends were cut back, 5 bases at V and 10 bases at J, with 13 bases in the middle. The CDR3 is made up of 12 amino acids. CDR1 and CDR2 from the germline V gene are SGHAT and FQNNGV. CDR3 sequence reads: CASSTPPASQYF. The CDR3 DNA reads as TGTGCCAGCAGCACCCCACCCGCTTCGCAGTATTTT.

J is TRBJ2-1 and V is TRBV7-9; D remains unclear. The CDR3 loop spans 12 amino acids. Germline V gene sequence: CDR1 SEHNR, CDR2 FQNEAQ (reference sequence). V was clipped by 2 bases and J by 7 bases, with 6 bases between them. CDR3 amino acids: CASSLMRNEQFF. CDR3 coding DNA: TGTGCCAGCAGCTTAATGAGGAATGAGCAGTTCTTC.

This chain connects TRBV4-1 to TRBJ2-3; D may be TRBD2 (5 bases). This CDR3 is 18 amino acids long. Germline CDR1 MGHRA, CDR2 YSYEKL. Trimming took 2 bases from V and 0 from J, leaving 18 bases between them. The DNA for the CDR3 is TGCGCCAGCAGCCAAAGAGCCGCGGCGGGTCCTAGCACAGATACGCAGTATTTT. It encodes CASSQRAAAGPSTDTQYF.

This clone was observed a single time. The J gene is TRBJ2-3, the V gene TRBV2; TRBD2 matches 13 bases. The CDR3 runs 16 residues. CDR1 and CDR2 from the germline V gene are SNHLY and FYNNEI. V was pared by 6 bases and J by 5 bases, with 8 bases of the junction left unmatched. This CDR3 is CASRAPGLAGIDTQYF. In DNA form, the CDR3 reads TGTGCCAGCAGGGCCCCGGGACTAGCGGGGATAGATACGCAGTATTTT.

By share of the sample, this clone is medium-sized (0.01 to 0.1%). The V call is TRBV7-9, the J call TRBJ1-6, with 7 bases matching TRBD1. Unmatched junction bases numbered 8, after V lost 5 bases and J lost 10 bases. The germline V gene has CDR1 SEHNR and CDR2 FQNEAQ (reference sequence). The CDR3 consists of 14 residues. CDR3 sequence: CASSTNRGLSPLHF. The DNA of the CDR3 is TGTGCCAGCAGCACCAACAGGGGTCTCTCACCCCTCCACTTT.

The rearrangement links TRBV29-1 to TRBJ2-7; a possible D gene is TRBD2 (6 bases). Per the germline V gene, CDR1 is SQVTM and CDR2 is ANQGSEA. V lost 6 bases and J 7 bases, leaving 16 bases between the germline ends. CDR3 length: 12 amino acids. The CDR3 region is CSVVGGEVEQYF. CDR3 DNA sequence: TGCAGCGTCGTGGGCGGGGAGGTTGAGCAGTACTTC.

The chain is built from TRBV6-5 and TRBJ2-7; D not certain. In germline, CDR1 is MNHEY, CDR2 SVGAGI. V was pared by 10 bases and J by 5 bases, with 21 bases between. This CDR3 has 14 residues. CDR3 region: CATPENGRRDEQYF. The CDR3 nucleotides are TGTGCCACCCCAGAGAACGGGCGACGGGACGAGCAGTACTTC.